The present T cell receptor beta chain was sequenced within a study of T cell responses to AZD1222 COVID-19 vaccine. TCRdb's table, derived via immunoSEQ multiplex PCR, lists solely in-frame clones and lacks some. Found here are tens of thousands of clones, about nine tenths of them singletons; the top ten hold around 2.2%. Findings and caveats of the study: Vaccine-associated CD4 TCRs ranged over spike, dominating at 160-218 and 743-854.

In regard to this clone: The antigen is not known.

CDR1 is KGHSH, CDR2 LQKENI, per germline. V was clipped by 6 bases and J by 1 base, with 12 bases between them. CDR3 length: 14 residues. The J gene is TRBJ1-1, the V gene TRBV18; D is possibly TRBD1 (6 bases). The sample consisted of peripheral blood, taken on day 0 of AZD1222 vaccination. The TCR was taken from an adult in good health. As DNA, the CDR3 is TGTGCCAGCTCTCTCCAGGACAGGAACACTGAAGCTTTCTTT. As protein: CASSLQDRNTEAFF.